Listed below are T cell receptor beta chains from one sample, sequenced in a study of shared T cell receptors in the human thymus. The method was immunoSEQ multiplex PCR; TCRdb's version includes in-frame clones alone and lacks a portion of them. The sample holds 700,000 or so clones; 70% to 90% are singletons and the top ten take about 0.011%. The same data also contributed to another study, on human thymus T cells.

What was sequenced was thymocytes. The receptor set was obtained from a girl younger than two with a congenital heart defect. Each CDR3 is given with its conserved first and last residue. The order of the fields is J gene, V gene, clone size, D gene, CDR3 DNA, CDR3 protein. The D gene is left open where the match is weak. Some rows have no size entry. The others give once, few or many, or a class for an expanded clone.

TRBJ2-1,TRBV7-9,once,-,TGTGCCAGCAGCTTAGATGGGGGGGCGAATGAGCAGTTCTTC,CASSLDGGANEQFF
TRBJ2-3,TRBV30,once,TRBD1,TGTGCCTGGAGTCCCGGGACAGGGTGGACAGATACGCAGTATTTT,CAWSPGTGWTDTQYF
TRBJ2-1,TRBV28,-,TRBD1,TGTGCCAGCAGGGGACAGAATGACTGTGAGCAGTTCTTC,CASRGQNDCEQFF
TRBJ1-4,TRBV12-5,-,-,TGTGCTAGTGGTTTGGTTGAGGACAGCCCCAATGAAAAACTGTTTTTT,CASGLVEDSPNEKLFF
TRBJ2-1,TRBV7-2,-,-,TGTGCCAGCAGCCCCCGAACTTCCCCGCAATATGAGCAGTTCTTC,CASSPRTSPQYEQFF
TRBJ1-1,TRBV6-5,-,-,TGTGCCAGCAGTTTGCGACAAACCCCCACTGAAGCTTTCTTT,CASSLRQTPTEAFF
TRBJ1-6,TRBV5-1,few,-,TGCGCCAGCAGCTTGACGCCGGTCATAAAACTAGGGTTTAATTCACCCCTCCACTTT,CASSLTPVIKLGFNSPLHF
TRBJ1-2,TRBV2,few,-,TGTGCCAGCAGTACTCCTGAGACAGTCTATAACTATGGCTACACCTTC,CASSTPETVYNYGYTF
TRBJ2-1,TRBV5-1,-,-,TGCGCCAGCAGCTTCCCGGTTACGACAGGCGCCTACAATGAGCAGTTCTTC,CASSFPVTTGAYNEQFF
TRBJ2-5,TRBV9,-,-,TGTGCCAGCAGCGTAGCGGGGTACCAAGAGACCCAGTACTTC,CASSVAGYQETQYF
TRBJ1-1,TRBV28,-,TRBD1,TGTGCCAGCAGCGCAGGGGGCGAGCCTGAAGCTTTCTTT,CASSAGGEPEAFF
TRBJ2-1,TRBV29-1,-,-,TGCAGCGTTGATGCAGGCCCTGGGAATGAGCAGTTCTTC,CSVDAGPGNEQFF
TRBJ2-2,TRBV14,-,TRBD2,TGTGCCAGCAGCCACAAACCTCCGGGCGGGGGGGATCTATCCGGGGAGCTGTTTTTT,CASSHKPPGGGDLSGELFF
TRBJ1-2,TRBV12-5,-,TRBD1,TGTGCTAGTGGTCCCCCCGGGGGACAGGGGGGCTTGCAGGACGGCTACACCTTC,CASGPPGGQGGLQDGYTF
TRBJ1-5,TRBV10-3,-,-,TGTGCCATCAGTGAGTCCTTGACCAGGGACTTTTATCAGCCCCAGCATTTT,CAISESLTRDFYQPQHF
TRBJ2-2,TRBV7-9,few,TRBD1,TGTGCCAGCAGCCGCAGGACAGGGTGTTACACCGGGGAGCTGTTTTTT,CASSRRTGCYTGELFF
TRBJ1-1,TRBV4-3,few,-,TGCGCCAGCAGCCAAGATGCAGGGGAGGGTCAAACTGAAGCTTTCTTT,CASSQDAGEGQTEAFF
TRBJ2-2,TRBV5-1,-,-,TGCGCCAGCTACCGCGGGGATGACACCGGGGAGCTGTTTTTT,CASYRGDDTGELFF
TRBJ2-1,TRBV6-1,-,TRBD2,TGTGCCAGCAGTACTGGCGGGGGACCCTACAATGAGCAGTTCTTC,CASSTGGGPYNEQFF
TRBJ2-7,TRBV4-1,-,-,TGCGCCAGCAGCCAAGACAACAGCCCGCCGGATTACGAGCAGTACTTC,CASSQDNSPPDYEQYF
TRBJ1-3,TRBV4-3,-,-,TGCGCCAGCAGCCACCTAAGGGGGAAATTGACTGGAAACACCATATATTTT,CASSHLRGKLTGNTIYF
TRBJ1-2,TRBV6-5,-,TRBD1,TGTGCCAGCACCAGCACCAGGGGGGTCTATGGCTACACCTTC,CASTSTRGVYGYTF
TRBJ1-1,TRBV7-4,few,TRBD1,TGTGCCAGCCGGGCAGGGGGCATGAACACTGAAGCTTTCTTT,CASRAGGMNTEAFF
TRBJ2-5,TRBV14,-,TRBD1,TGTGCCAGCAGCCAAGGGCAGGGGGACGGGGAGACCCAGTACTTC,CASSQGQGDGETQYF
TRBJ2-6,TRBV18,-,TRBD1,TGTGCCAGCTCACCCCCAGGACAGGGTACGCCCGGGGCCAACGTCCTGACTTTC,CASSPPGQGTPGANVLTF
TRBJ2-6,TRBV29-1,-,TRBD2,TGCAGCGTCGCCGCTAGCGGGGGGGCTGGGGCCAACGTCCTGACTTTC,CSVAASGGAGANVLTF
TRBJ2-5,TRBV4-3,-,TRBD1,TGCGCCAGCAGCCAAGATTGTCGAAAGGGGGCTACCCAAGAGACCCAGTACTTC,CASSQDCRKGATQETQYF
TRBJ1-1,TRBV11-2,-,-,TGTGCCAGCAGCTCCCGGGGGGTAACGAACACTGAAGCTTTCTTT,CASSSRGVTNTEAFF
TRBJ1-1,TRBV19,-,TRBD1,TGTGCCAGTAGTATTAACAGGGGGCGAGGCACTGAAGCTTTCTTT,CASSINRGRGTEAFF
TRBJ2-5,TRBV27,-,-,TGTGCCAGCAGTCCCTCTGGGGGCCGAGAGACCCAGTACTTC,CASSPSGGRETQYF
TRBJ1-4,TRBV25-1,-,-,TGTGCCAGCTCCCGAGGGCCTAATGAAAAACTGTTTTTT,CASSRGPNEKLFF
TRBJ1-2,TRBV20-1,-,-,TGCAGTGCCCGGAGGGGCGGCTACACCTTC,CSARRGGYTF
TRBJ2-3,TRBV30,-,TRBD1,TGTGCCTGGGTACCAGGGGGAATACTCACAGATACGCAGTATTTT,CAWVPGGILTDTQYF
TRBJ1-2,TRBV5-8,-,TRBD1,TGTGCCAGCAGCTTGTTGGCAGGGGGGCCCTATGGCTACACCTTC,CASSLLAGGPYGYTF
TRBJ1-6,TRBV6-1,few,-,TGTGCCAGCAGTGTCCTCTATAATTCACCCCTCCACTTT,CASSVLYNSPLHF
TRBJ1-5,TRBV7-9,-,-,TGTGCCAGCAGCCGACAGGCAGATCAGCCCCAGCATTTT,CASSRQADQPQHF
TRBJ1-3,TRBV9,-,-,TGTGCCAGCAGCGTAGCCTCACCCGCTAAGGTGGGGGGGCCTGGAAACACCATATATTTT,CASSVASPAKVGGPGNTIYF
TRBJ1-2,TRBV5-8,-,TRBD1,TGTGCCAGCAGCTTGGACAGGGGGGGCTATGGCTACACCTTC,CASSLDRGGYGYTF
TRBJ2-7,TRBV7-9,-,TRBD1,TGTGCCAGCAGCACCTACAGGGGCGACCTGTCCGCCTACGAGCAGTACTTC,CASSTYRGDLSAYEQYF
TRBJ1-1,TRBV7-3,-,-,TGTGCCAGCAGCTTCGCGGGGGCGAACACTGAAGCTTTCTTT,CASSFAGANTEAFF
TRBJ2-3,TRBV12-5,-,TRBD1,TGTGCTAGTGGTGGAGTCGGGACAGGGGGCCCAGATACGCAGTATTTT,CASGGVGTGGPDTQYF
TRBJ2-7,TRBV6-1,-,-,TGTGCCAGCAGTGTACCCACCCGACCCTATACTAGTCCTGGGTCCTACGAGCAGTACTTC,CASSVPTRPYTSPGSYEQYF